This T cell receptor beta chain was sequenced during a study of vaccination effects on CD4 cells after COVID-19. On the study more broadly: IL-2 at 9.5 to 10 IU/ml and peptides at around 9.1 ug/ml were added to cultured PBMC, approximately 1.9 million per well.

General study results and limits: Convalescents' post-vaccination spike-reactive clones were chiefly new, vaccine-induced ones. Early post-infection timepoints were missing from the study, which also had few convalescent patients.

With respect to this clone: Its antigen is still unknown.

This CDR3 is built from 16 residues. Germline V CDR1 and CDR2: SGHRS, YFSETQ. Germline trimming cut 0 bases from V and 0 bases from J; bases unmatched to any gene: 4. Produced via immunoSEQ multiplex PCR; TCRdb's table is partial and in-frame only. Of some 46,000 clones listed, approximately 82% are singletons. With roughly 10 days of culture completed, CD4+ T cells were isolated. A PCR test confirmed that the person had SARS-CoV-2 infection between March and December 2020. Either the BNT162b2 or mRNA-1273 vaccine was given to participants in two doses. Sample: CD4+ T cells from PBMCs cultured without peptide, taken after COVID-19 vaccination. This clonotype originated in a human donor who had a prior SARS-CoV-2 infection. This sequence joins TRBV5-1 and TRBJ2-7; 9 bases agree with TRBD1. The CDR3 DNA sequence: TGCGCCAGCAGCTTGGATAGACAGGGGGTCTCCTACGAGCAGTACTTC. The encoded protein is CASSLDRQGVSYEQYF.